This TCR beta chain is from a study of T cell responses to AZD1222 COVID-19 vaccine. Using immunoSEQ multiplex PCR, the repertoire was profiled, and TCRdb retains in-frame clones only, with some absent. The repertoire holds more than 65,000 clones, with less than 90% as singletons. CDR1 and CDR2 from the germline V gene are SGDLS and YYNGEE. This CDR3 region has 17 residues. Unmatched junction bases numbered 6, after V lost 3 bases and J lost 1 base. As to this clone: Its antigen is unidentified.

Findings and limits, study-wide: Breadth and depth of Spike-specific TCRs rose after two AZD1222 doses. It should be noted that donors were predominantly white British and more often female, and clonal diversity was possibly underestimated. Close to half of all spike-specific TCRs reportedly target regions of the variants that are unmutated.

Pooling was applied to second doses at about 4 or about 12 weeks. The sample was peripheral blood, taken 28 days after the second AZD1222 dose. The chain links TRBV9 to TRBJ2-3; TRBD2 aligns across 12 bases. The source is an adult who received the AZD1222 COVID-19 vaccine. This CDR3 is CASSETSGGLRTDTQYF. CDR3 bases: TGTGCCAGCAGCGAGACTAGCGGGGGCCTTCGCACAGATACGCAGTATTTT.